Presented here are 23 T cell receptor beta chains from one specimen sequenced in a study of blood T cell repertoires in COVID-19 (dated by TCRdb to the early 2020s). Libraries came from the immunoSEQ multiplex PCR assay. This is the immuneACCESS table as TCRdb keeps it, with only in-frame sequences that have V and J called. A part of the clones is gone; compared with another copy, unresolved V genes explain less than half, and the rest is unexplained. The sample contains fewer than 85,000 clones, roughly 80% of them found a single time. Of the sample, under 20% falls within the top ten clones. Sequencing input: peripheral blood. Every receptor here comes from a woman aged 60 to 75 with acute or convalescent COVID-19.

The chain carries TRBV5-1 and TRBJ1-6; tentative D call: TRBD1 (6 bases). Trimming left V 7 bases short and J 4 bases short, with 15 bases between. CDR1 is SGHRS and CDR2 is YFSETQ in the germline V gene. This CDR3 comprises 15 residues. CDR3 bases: TGCGCCAGCGCCGGACAGACTCCTTATAATTCACCCCTCCACTTT. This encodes CASAGQTPYNSPLHF.

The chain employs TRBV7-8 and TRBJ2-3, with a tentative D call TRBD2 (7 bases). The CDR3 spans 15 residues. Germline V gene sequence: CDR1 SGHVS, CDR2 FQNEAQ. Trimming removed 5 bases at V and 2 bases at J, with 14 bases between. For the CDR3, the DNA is TGTGCCAGCAGCCGGAAGGGGGGGGACACAGATACGCAGTATTTT. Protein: CASSRKGGDTDTQYF.

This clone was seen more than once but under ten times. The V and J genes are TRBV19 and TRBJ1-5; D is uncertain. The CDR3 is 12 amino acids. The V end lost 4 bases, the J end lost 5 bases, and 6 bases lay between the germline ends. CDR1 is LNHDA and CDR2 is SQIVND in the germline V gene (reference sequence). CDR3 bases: TGTGCCAGTAGTAAACGGGATCAGCCCCAGCATTTT. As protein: CASSKRDQPQHF.

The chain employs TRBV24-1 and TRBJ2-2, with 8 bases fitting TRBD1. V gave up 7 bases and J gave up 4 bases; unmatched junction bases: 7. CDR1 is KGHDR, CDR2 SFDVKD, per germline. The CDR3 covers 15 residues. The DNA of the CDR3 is TGTGCCACCAGCGATCCGGGACAGGTCACCGGGGAGCTGTTTTTT. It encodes CATSDPGQVTGELFF.

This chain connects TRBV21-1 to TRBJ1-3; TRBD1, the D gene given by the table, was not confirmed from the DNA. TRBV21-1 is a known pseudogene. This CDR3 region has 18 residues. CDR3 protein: CASSKAGARGRSGNTIYF. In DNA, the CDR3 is TGTGCCAGCAGCAAAGCGGGCGCCAGGGGTCGCTCTGGAAACACCATATATTTT.

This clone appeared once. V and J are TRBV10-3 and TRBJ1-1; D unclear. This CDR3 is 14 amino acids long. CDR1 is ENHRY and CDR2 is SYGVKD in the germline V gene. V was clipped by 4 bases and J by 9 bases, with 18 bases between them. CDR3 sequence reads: CAISAHGVGEKAFF. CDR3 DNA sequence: TGTGCCATCAGTGCCCATGGTGTCGGGGAGAAAGCTTTCTTT.

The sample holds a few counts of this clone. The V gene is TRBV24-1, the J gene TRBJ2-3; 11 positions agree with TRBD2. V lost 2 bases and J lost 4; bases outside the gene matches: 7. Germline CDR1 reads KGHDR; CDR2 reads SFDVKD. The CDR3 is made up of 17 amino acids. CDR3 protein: CATSDSGLAGRADTQYF. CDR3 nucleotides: TGTGCCACCAGTGATTCCGGACTAGCGGGTCGGGCAGATACGCAGTATTTT.

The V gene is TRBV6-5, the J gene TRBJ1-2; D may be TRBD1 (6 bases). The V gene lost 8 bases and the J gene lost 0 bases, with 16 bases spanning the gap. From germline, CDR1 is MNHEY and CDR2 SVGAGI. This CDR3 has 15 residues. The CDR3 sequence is CASVGAEKSNYGYTF. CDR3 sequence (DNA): TGTGCCAGCGTGGGGGCGGAGAAGTCTAACTATGGCTACACCTTC.

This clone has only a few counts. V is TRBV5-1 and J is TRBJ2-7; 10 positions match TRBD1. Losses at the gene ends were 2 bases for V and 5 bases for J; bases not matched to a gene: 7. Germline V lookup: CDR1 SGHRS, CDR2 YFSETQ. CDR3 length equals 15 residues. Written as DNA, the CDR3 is TGCGCCAGCAGCTTCGGACAGGGGGACGGCGACGAGCAGTACGTC. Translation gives CASSFGQGDGDEQYV.

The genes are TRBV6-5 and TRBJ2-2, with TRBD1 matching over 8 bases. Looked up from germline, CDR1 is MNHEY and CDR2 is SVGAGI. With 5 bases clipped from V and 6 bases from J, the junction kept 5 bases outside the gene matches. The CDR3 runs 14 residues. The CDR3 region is CASSRTGTAGELFF. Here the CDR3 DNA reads TGTGCCAGCAGTAGGACAGGGACGGCCGGGGAGCTGTTTTTT.

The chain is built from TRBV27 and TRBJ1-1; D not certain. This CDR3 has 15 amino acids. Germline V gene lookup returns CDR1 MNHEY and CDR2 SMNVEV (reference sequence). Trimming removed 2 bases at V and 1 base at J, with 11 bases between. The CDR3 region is CASSLIKFGNTEAFF. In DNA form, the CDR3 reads TGTGCCAGCAGTTTAATTAAGTTCGGGAACACTGAAGCTTTCTTT.

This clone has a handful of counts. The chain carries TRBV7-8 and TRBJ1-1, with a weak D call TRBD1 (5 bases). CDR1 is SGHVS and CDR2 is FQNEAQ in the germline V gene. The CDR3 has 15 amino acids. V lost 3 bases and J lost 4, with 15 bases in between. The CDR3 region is CASSFGKGRGTEAFF. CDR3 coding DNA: TGTGCCAGCAGCTTCGGGAAAGGGAGGGGCACTGAAGCTTTCTTT.

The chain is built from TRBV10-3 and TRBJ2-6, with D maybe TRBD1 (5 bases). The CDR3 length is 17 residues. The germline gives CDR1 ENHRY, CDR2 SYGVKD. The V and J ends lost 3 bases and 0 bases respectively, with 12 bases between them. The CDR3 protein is CAISERGRTSGANVLTF. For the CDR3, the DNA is TGTGCCATCAGTGAAAGGGGCAGGACCTCTGGGGCCAACGTCCTGACTTTC.

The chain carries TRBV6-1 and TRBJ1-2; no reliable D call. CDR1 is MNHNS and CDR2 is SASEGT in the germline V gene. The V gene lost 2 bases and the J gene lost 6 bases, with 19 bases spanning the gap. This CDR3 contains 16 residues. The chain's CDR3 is CASSETFYEQRDGYTF. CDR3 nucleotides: TGTGCCAGCAGTGAAACCTTTTACGAACAGCGGGATGGCTACACCTTC.

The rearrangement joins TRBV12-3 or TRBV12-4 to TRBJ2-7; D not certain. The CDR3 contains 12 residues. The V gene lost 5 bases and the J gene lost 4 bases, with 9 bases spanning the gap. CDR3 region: CASSLEAYEQYF. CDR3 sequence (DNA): TGTGCCAGCAGTCTTGAGGCTTACGAGCAGTACTTC.

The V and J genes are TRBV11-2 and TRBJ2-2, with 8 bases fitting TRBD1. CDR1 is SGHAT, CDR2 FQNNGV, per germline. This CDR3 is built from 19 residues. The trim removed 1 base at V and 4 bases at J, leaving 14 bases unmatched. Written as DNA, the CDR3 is TGTGCCAGCAGCTTAGGATATCGGTCGACAGGGGACCTCACCGGGGAGCTGTTTTTT. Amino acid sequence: CASSLGYRSTGDLTGELFF. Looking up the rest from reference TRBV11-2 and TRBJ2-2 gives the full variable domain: EAGVAQSPRYKIIEKRQSVAFWCNPISGHATLYWYQQILGQGPKLLIQFQNNGVVDDSQLPKDRFSAERLKGVDSTLKIQPAKLEDSAVYLCASSLGYRSTGDLTGELFFGEGSRLTVL.

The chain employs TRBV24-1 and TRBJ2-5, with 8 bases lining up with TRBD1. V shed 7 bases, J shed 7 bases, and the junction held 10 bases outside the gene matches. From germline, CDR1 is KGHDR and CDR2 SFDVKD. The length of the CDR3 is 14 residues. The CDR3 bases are TGTGCCACCAGCTCAGGGGGCGCGATGGTGACCCAGTACTTC. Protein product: CATSSGGAMVTQYF.

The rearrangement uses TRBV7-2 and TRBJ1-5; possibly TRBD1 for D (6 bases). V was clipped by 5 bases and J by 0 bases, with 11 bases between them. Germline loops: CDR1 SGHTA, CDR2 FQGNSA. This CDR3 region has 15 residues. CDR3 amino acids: CASSRTDYSNQPQHF. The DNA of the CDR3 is TGTGCCAGCAGCCGGACAGATTATAGCAATCAGCCCCAGCATTTT.

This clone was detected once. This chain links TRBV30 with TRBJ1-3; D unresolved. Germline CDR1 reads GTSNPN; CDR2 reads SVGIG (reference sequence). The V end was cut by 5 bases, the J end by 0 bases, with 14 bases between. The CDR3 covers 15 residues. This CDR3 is CAWLEWSSSGNTIYF. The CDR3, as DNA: TGTGCCTGGCTGGAGTGGTCGAGCTCTGGAAACACCATATATTTT.

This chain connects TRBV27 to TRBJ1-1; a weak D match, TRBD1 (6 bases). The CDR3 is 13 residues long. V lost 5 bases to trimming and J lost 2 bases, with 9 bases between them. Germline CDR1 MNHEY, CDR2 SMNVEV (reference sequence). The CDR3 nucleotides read TGTGCCAGCAGTCAACAGGGTAACACTGAAGCTTTCTTT. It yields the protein CASSQQGNTEAFF.

CDR3 sequence: CASSPRLTGRNNEQFF. CDR3 bases: TGTGCCAGCAGCCCCCGTCTGACGGGGAGGAACAATGAGCAGTTCTTC. J is TRBJ2-1 and V is TRBV9; D is possibly TRBD2 (6 bases). Trimming pared 4 bases from V and 5 bases from J, leaving 19 bases between. CDR1 is SGDLS and CDR2 is YYNGEE in the germline V gene. The CDR3 has 16 residues.

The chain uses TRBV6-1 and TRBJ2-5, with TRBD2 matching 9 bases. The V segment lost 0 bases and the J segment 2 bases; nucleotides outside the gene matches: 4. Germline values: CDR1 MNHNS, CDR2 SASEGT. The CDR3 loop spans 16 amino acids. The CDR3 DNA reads TGTGCCAGCAGTGAAGCGCGGGGGGGAGGGCAAGAGACCCAGTACTTC. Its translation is CASSEARGGGQETQYF.

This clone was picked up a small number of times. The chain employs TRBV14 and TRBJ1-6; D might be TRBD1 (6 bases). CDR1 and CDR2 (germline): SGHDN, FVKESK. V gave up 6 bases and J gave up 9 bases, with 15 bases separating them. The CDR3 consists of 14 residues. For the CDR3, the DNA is TGTGCCAGCAGTGAGGCAGGGGTGGGTTCACCCCTCCACTTT. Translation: CASSEAGVGSPLHF. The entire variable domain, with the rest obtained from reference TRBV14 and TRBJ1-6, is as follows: EAGVTQFPSHSVIEKGQTVTLRCDPISGHDNLYWYRRVMGKEIKFLLHFVKESKQDESGMPNNRFLAERTGGTYSTLKVQPAELEDSGVYFCASSEAGVGSPLHFGNGTRLTVT.